This entry describes one TCR beta chain. Each patient experienced a relapse that followed autologous stem cell transplantation, and brentuximab vedotin exposure varied. The data originate from a study of PD-1 blockade in classical Hodgkin lymphoma. Profiling relied on immunoSEQ multiplex PCR, and the TCRdb table lists in-frame clones only, not all of them. The table lists about 23,000 clones, around 80% of them singletons, with about a sixth in the top ten. The input for sequencing was peripheral blood mononuclear cells (PBMCs), taken before the second cycle of nivolumab. The receptor's source is a human donor with classical Hodgkin lymphoma.

CDR3 sequence reads: CASSEEAGGSTEAFF. CDR3 in DNA: TGTGCCAGCAGTGAAGAGGCAGGAGGGAGCACTGAAGCTTTCTTT. The rearrangement joins TRBV2 to TRBJ1-1; D gene unclear. V gave up 1 base and J gave up 4 bases, with 13 bases separating them. The CDR3 extends over 15 amino acids. The germline V gene encodes CDR1 SNHLY and CDR2 FYNNEI.